The entry that follows covers one T cell receptor (beta chain) sequence. The antigen it binds to is not known. No much larger clone is present one base from it, and per-base qualities are unavailable. This entry is derived from a study of cytomegalovirus exposure and HLA in healthy donors (dated by TCRdb to the late 2010s). Concerning the study at large: In an earlier analysis of around 540 of the donors, about 270 Gb of sequence data and 100 million or so unique TCR beta sequences from some 170 million T cells were reported. An earlier analysis of about 620 of the donors applied high-throughput TCR beta sequencing to assess whether each TCR beta V gene segment acted as functional or pseudogenic. Typing coverage differed by locus: A, B, C, DRB1 and DQB1 were typed in about 620-630 donors, DQA1 in about 500, DPA1 in around 610, and DPB1 in 400 to 480. Four or five DR-DQ haplotypes were handled as single units for association and clustering because linkage in the cohort was strong. The study was designed to test whether signatures of past pathogen exposure could be identified by cataloging public T cell receptors. To study patterns of TCR occurrence, a later analysis re-analyzed previously published TCR beta repertoires from 550 to 800 donors and added high-resolution HLA genotyping. Of the approximately 400 genotyped donors, around 81% fell in the genetic ancestry cluster associated with self-reported Caucasian donors. All discovery cohort repertoires had been generated using a single sequencing platform. A later genetic analysis used genome-wide SNP genotypes for about 65% of the 666 donors, treating that subset as a discovery cohort. Across 300 to 500 genotyped donors of the cohort, an average of approximately 240,000 unique TCR beta nucleotide sequences per donor were sequenced, and roughly 17% of those sequences were non-productive. Rather than using new phenotypic data, the later analysis identified candidate immune exposures from TCR beta sequences and from how often those sequences occurred across donors. The study combined high-throughput TCR immunosequencing, statistical association of individual TCRs with disease status, and machine learning to predict cytomegalovirus infection status. HLA typing included class I and class II loci at four-digit resolution. The T cell repertoires of several hundred subjects were profiled by immunosequencing and related to cytomegalovirus serostatus. In addition to the first cohort of roughly 700 subjects, a separate validation cohort of approximately 130 different subjects was used. An early release that covered roughly 600 HLA-typed donors contained around 330 gigabases of sequencing data and about 93 million unique TCR sequences. Alongside the repertoire data, information on donor age, sex, ethnicity and CMV serostatus was compiled.

Inclusive of the bounding cysteine and phenylalanine, the CDR3 is 15 residues long. Kept here is only the CDR3 DNA, which spans 45 bases and is read in frame from base 1. Looking up the germline V gene yields CDR1 SGHTA and CDR2 FQGNSA. The junction carries 15 bases between V and J, which are trimmed by 2 bases and 4 bases respectively. The receptor library was made with the immunoSEQ multiplex PCR assay. For the multiplex PCR, a mixture combining 60 forward primers for TCR Vbeta segments and 13 reverse primers for TCR Jbeta segments was used. The CDR3 region of rearranged TCR beta genes was amplified from genomic DNA with a multiplex PCR assay. Amplified TCR beta libraries were sequenced as 87-base-pair reads on the Illumina HiSeq System. Per the original workflow: A later analysis tallied around 87 million unique TCR beta chains across the 660 or so repertoires, and approximately 9.9 million of those chains were shared by two or more donors. To remove PCR and sequencing errors, raw reads were error-corrected and collapsed into unique sequences using a nearest-neighbor algorithm that merged closely related sequences. Alignment of CDR3 sequences to IMGT reference sequences was used to assign V, D and J gene segments. For a sequence to be retained, a match of at least six nucleotides to both a V gene segment and a J gene segment was required. A rearrangement was called productive if the CDR3 had no stop codons and remained in frame with V and J, and every other rearrangement was called non-productive. Following IMGT convention, CDR3 was defined as the stretch from the second conserved V-encoded cysteine up to the conserved J-encoded phenylalanine. The earlier analysis of 587 of the donors excluded sequences that lacked an unambiguous match to a single V gene segment. An earlier analysis of some 610 of the donors called V segments functional above 56.7% productive rearrangements and segregating when the between-donor standard deviation exceeded 5%. To diagnose cytomegalovirus status from the catalog of TCR beta chain sequences, a statistical classification framework was built. In a later analysis, V and J genes were assigned by comparing TCR nucleotide sequences against IMGT/GENE-DB human TR gene sequences. A later analysis assigned CDR3 sequences and most-parsimonious VDJ recombination scenarios with the TCRdist pipeline. A later analysis defined each TCR beta chain by its CDR3 amino acid sequence plus V-gene family, and excluded reads lacking a unique V-gene family. To address suspected cross-contamination and a sequencing artifact, a later analysis removed roughly 640 highly shared, low-generation-probability nucleotide sequences. For each public chain, a later analysis derived a clonal expansion index from normalized ranks of inferred template counts within each repertoire. Generation probabilities in a later analysis came from a VDJ recombination model fitted to out-of-frame rearrangements, and those results were checked against IGoR. A later analysis scored TCR-TCR, TCR-HLA and TCR-CMV co-occurrence with hypergeometric tests, applying a repertoire-size bias correction to TCR pairs. False discovery rates were estimated in a later analysis by permuting HLA or CMV assignments 20 times. A later analysis grouped co-occurring TCRs with DBSCAN, adding TCRdist sequence similarity when clustering within HLA-allele-positive subsets. Co-occurrence clustering excluded repertoires with fewer than 30,000 or more than 120,000 public chains, plus five with anomalous nucleotide sharing. TCRdb re-hosts the immuneACCESS table, in-frame sequences only. Its copies lack some clones; in the studies checked, an unresolved V gene accounts for under half of them, and the cause for the rest is not known. The D gene and trimming were derived from the DNA, and the V and J assignments and clone size from that table. In this sample the table shows fewer than 250,000 clones, 80% to 90% of which occur a single time. About 3% of the sample is taken by the ten largest.

Study-wide conclusions, independent of this receptor: According to a later genetic analysis, donors in an Asian-associated ancestry cluster had fewer N-insertions in productive TCRs than the approximately 610-donor mean. Because the 87-base-pair reads could not distinguish some IMGT-functional V segments, including TRBV6-2 and TRBV6-3, those segments were excluded. According to the authors, the approach could potentially be generalized to other disease states and immunological phenotypes. Three of the identified cytomegalovirus-associated TCR beta chains were confirmed in vitro to be specific for cytomegalovirus antigens. In a later analysis, HLA-associated TCR beta chains were found to be more clonally expanded and to have lower generation probabilities than equally common non-associated chains. Specific HLA alleles were associated with roughly 16,000 TCR beta sequences at a false discovery rate of 0.05 in a later analysis. Correlated functional status among segregating V segments might reflect linkage disequilibrium, but an unknown experimental factor could not be ruled out. The sequencing pipeline was judged likely to have produced a cluster of highly shared sequence variants as a technical artifact. Cytomegalovirus status was reported to be diagnosed by the classifier with high specificity and sensitivity in both the original and validation cohorts. A later genetic analysis associated a missense DCLRE1C variant with V-gene and J-gene trimming of TCR beta chains, and an independent cohort replicated the association. Strong co-occurrence of HLA alleles, especially DR and DQ, made assigning TCR associations to individual alleles difficult. The study gave a list of 150 to 200 TCR beta chains associated with cytomegalovirus. According to a later analysis, TCR association rates differed among HLA loci, with DRB1 alleles showing the most associated TCRs and HLA-C alleles showing the fewest. Only TCR beta chains were sequenced in this cohort, and the absence of alpha or paired-chain data limited detectable features. In a later analysis, most CMV-associated TCR beta chains were found to appear HLA-restricted, with HLA associations seemingly driven largely by CMV exposure. For the cohort, immune exposure information was limited to CMV serostatus. While some public TCRs were present in many individuals, most TCR sequences turned up only very rarely across donors. A further reported finding was that TCR beta sequences accurately predicted the HLA-A and HLA-B alleles for most subjects in the first cohort. An earlier analysis of roughly 570 of the donors showed that most TCR beta V segments appeared in productive rearrangements either about 87% or about 30% of the time, which broadly matched IMGT annotations. Because counts were too low, under 20 rarely observed V segments, including chromosome 9 orphons, were left out of the earlier analysis of several hundred of the donors. In a later analysis, several top co-occurrence clusters were reported to appear linked to parvovirus B19, influenza, CMV and Epstein-Barr virus. Because some donors lacked HLA typing at each locus, the association tests relied only on the typed subset. Sequencing depth was assumed to be roughly uniform across donors in the presence/absence analyses, though that assumption may not hold.

In total, approximately 610 healthy bone marrow donors made up the cohort. At the time of sampling, all cohort members were nominally healthy, though unrecorded immune exposures were likely present. The donor tested CMV seronegative, placing the donor among the 350 or so seronegative members of the cohort. A peripheral blood sample was collected from each donor, and TCR beta sequencing was performed on peripheral blood mononuclear cells. The Qiagen DNeasy Blood Extraction Kit was used to extract genomic DNA from the blood cell samples. Source material: PBMCs. The receptor's source is a man aged 25-40 years in good health and CMV-seronegative. This chain joins TRBV7-2 to TRBJ2-7; a tentative D match to TRBD2 spans 6 bases. The CDR3 protein sequence reads: CASSLSTGLAYEQYF. The DNA sequence is given as TGTGCCAGCAGCTTATCTACGGGACTCGCATACGAGCAGTACTTC.